Sequencing of this T cell receptor beta chain was carried out in a study of shared clonotypes between healthy human individuals. Study-level findings and limits: Non-shared clonotypes showed lower generation probabilities than clonotypes common to all four donors. Naive CD4 clonotypes overlapped across a handful of donors at roughly 4.5%.

The CDR3 consists of 14 residues. Germline loops: CDR1 GTSNPN, CDR2 SVGIG (reference sequence). With 0 bases removed from V and 4 bases from J, the gap between germline ends came to 13 bases. Concerning this clone itself: The antigen is undetermined.

Several immunoSEQ 96-well plates shared each subset's DNA, each plate a replicate. Some clones are missing from TCRdb's copy, which holds only in-frame ones; the method was immunoSEQ multiplex PCR. The sample consists of roughly 760,000 clones, around two thirds of them appearing once. Source material: memory CD4+ T cells sorted from blood. The subset: CD45RA-negative fraction. The source is a woman in her twenties or thirties in good health. This chain links TRBV30 with TRBJ2-7, with D perhaps being TRBD1 or TRBD2 (5 bases each). CDR3 loop: CAWSVEGRIYEQYF. For the CDR3, the DNA is TGTGCCTGGAGTGTAGAGGGACGGATTTACGAGCAGTACTTC.